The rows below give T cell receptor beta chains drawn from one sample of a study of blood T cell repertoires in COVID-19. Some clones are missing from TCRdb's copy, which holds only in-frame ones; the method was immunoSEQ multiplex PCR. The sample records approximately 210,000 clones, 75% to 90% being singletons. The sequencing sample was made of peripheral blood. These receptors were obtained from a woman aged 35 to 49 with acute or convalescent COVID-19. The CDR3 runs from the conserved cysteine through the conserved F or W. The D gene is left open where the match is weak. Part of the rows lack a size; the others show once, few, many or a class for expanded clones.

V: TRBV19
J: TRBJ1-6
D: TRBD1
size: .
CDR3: CASSPFRDRYNSPLHF
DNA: TGTGCCAGTAGTCCTTTCCGGGACAGATATAATTCACCCCTCCACTTT

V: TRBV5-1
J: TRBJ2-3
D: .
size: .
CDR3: CASSFAQLEDTQYF
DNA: TGCGCCAGCAGCTTTGCACAGCTTGAAGATACGCAGTATTTT

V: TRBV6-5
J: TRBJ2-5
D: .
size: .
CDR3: CASSYDGGSGTQYF
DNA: TGTGCCAGCAGTTACGATGGAGGTAGCGGCACCCAGTACTTC

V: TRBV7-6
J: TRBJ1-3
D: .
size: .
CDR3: CASSLGATGYLFSGNTIYF
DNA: TGTGCCAGCAGCTTAGGAGCTACAGGTTACTTGTTCTCTGGAAACACCATATATTTT

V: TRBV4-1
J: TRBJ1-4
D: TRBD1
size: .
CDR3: CASSLQSGQGMVKLFF
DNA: TGCGCCAGCAGCCTCCAGTCAGGACAGGGTATGGTAAAACTGTTTTTT

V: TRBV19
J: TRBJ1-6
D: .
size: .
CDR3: CASSKPPGSGSSPLHF
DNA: TGTGCCAGTAGTAAACCTCCGGGGTCGGGAAGTTCACCCCTCCACTTT

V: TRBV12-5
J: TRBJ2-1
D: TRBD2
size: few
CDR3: CASGLVLKSGGDEQFF
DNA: TGTGCTAGTGGTTTGGTACTCAAATCGGGAGGGGATGAGCAGTTCTTC

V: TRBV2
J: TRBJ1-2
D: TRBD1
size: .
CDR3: CASSFGQGVPSNYGYTF
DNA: TGTGCCAGCAGTTTCGGACAGGGGGTCCCCTCTAACTATGGCTACACCTTC

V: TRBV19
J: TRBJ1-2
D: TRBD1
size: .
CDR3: CATTGTGFYGYTF
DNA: TGTGCCACCACCGGGACAGGATTCTATGGCTACACCTTC

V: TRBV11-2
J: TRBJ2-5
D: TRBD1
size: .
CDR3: CASSLEGDRGLLETQYF
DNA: TGTGCCAGCAGCTTAGAGGGGGACAGGGGGCTTTTGGAGACCCAGTACTTC

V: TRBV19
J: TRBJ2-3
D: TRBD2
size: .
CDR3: CASRALAGPTDTQYF
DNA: TGTGCCAGTAGGGCGTTAGCGGGACCCACAGATACGCAGTATTTT

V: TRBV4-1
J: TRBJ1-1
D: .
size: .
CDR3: CASSQETVRGTEAFF
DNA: TGCGCCAGCAGCCAAGAAACTGTTCGGGGCACTGAAGCTTTCTTT

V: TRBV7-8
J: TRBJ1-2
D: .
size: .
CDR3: CASSLARVYGYTF
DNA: TGTGCCAGCAGCTTAGCGCGGGTCTATGGCTACACCTTC

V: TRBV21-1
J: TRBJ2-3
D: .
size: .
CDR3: CARTDRPSTDTQYF
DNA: TGTGCCAGGACGGACAGGCCTAGCACAGATACGCAGTATTTT

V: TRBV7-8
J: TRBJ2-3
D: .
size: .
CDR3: CASSLGAGMLIRISTDTQYF
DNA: TGTGCCAGCAGCTTAGGGGCAGGGATGTTGATCCGGATAAGCACAGATACGCAGTATTTT

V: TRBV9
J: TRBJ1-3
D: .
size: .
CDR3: CASSAEAPGNTIYF
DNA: TGTGCCAGCAGCGCCGAGGCCCCAGGAAACACCATATATTTT

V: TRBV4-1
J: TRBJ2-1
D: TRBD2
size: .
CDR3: CASSQALSGGPVEWFF
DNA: TGCGCCAGCAGCCAAGCTCTAAGCGGGGGTCCAGTTGAATGGTTCTTC

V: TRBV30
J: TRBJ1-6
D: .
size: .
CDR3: CAWGAGNNSPLHF
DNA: TGTGCCTGGGGGGCAGGGAATAATTCACCCCTCCACTTT

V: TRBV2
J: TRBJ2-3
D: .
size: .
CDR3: CASSIRVPIPDTQYF
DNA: TGTGCCAGCAGTATTAGAGTTCCTATTCCAGATACGCAGTATTTT

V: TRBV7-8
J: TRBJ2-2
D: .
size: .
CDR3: CASSPHEGGITGELFF
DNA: TGTGCCAGCAGCCCCCATGAGGGGGGGATCACCGGGGAGCTGTTTTTT

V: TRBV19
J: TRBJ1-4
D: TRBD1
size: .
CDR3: CASSYNPGTGNEKLFF
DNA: TGTGCCAGTAGTTACAATCCTGGGACAGGGAATGAAAAACTGTTTTTT

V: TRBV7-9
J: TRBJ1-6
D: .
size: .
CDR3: CAGGASLNSPLHF
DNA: TGTGCCGGGGGGGCGTCGCTGAATTCACCCCTCCACTTT

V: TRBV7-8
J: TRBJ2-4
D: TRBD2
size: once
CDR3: CASSLLAGGDVIQYF
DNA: TGTGCCAGCAGCTTACTAGCGGGGGGTGACGTCATTCAGTACTTC

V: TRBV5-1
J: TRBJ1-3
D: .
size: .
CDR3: CASSQGTTGNTIYF
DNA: TGCGCCAGCAGCCAGGGGACGACTGGAAACACCATATATTTT

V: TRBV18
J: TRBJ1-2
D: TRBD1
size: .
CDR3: CASSPRDRDYGYTF
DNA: TGTGCCAGCTCACCCCGGGACAGGGACTATGGCTACACCTTC

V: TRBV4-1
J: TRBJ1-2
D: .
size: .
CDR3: CASSPRTASTFYGYTF
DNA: TGCGCCAGCAGCCCACGGACAGCTAGTACTTTCTATGGCTACACCTTC

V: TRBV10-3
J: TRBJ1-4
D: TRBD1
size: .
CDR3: CAISEQGATNEKLFF
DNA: TGTGCCATCAGTGAACAGGGGGCTACTAATGAAAAACTGTTTTTT

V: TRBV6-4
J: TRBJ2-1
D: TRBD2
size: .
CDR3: CASSDGGAYNEQFF
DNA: TGTGCCAGCAGTGACGGGGGGGCCTACAATGAGCAGTTCTTC

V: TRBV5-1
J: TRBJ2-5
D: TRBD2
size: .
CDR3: CASSSGLAGGSGETQYF
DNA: TGCGCCAGCAGCTCGGGACTAGCGGGGGGTTCCGGGGAGACCCAGTACTTC

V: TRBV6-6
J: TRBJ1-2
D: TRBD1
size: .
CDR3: CASSYLKGQGENGYTF
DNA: TGTGCCAGCAGTTACCTGAAGGGACAGGGAGAGAATGGCTACACCTTC

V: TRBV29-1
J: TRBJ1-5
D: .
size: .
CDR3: CSVRTDYSNQPQHF
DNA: TGCAGCGTTAGGACAGATTATAGCAATCAGCCCCAGCATTTT

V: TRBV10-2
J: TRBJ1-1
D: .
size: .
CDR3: CASRRSPGMNTEAFF
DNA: TGCGCCAGCAGAAGGTCACCCGGGATGAACACTGAAGCTTTCTTT

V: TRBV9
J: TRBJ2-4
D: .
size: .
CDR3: CASSVGGRSFLAKNIQYF
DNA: TGTGCCAGCAGCGTAGGGGGCAGGTCTTTTCTAGCCAAAAACATTCAGTACTTC

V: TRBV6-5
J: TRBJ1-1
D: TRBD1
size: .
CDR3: CASRKDRGHIEAFF
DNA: TGTGCCAGCAGAAAGGACAGGGGGCATATTGAAGCTTTCTTT

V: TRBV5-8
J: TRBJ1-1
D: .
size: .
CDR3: CASSPWGGRTEAFF
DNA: TGTGCCAGCAGCCCTTGGGGGGGGCGGACTGAAGCTTTCTTT

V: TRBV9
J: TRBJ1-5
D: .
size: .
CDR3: CASSVGSSPYSNQPQHF
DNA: TGTGCCAGCAGCGTCGGTAGTTCTCCCTATAGCAATCAGCCCCAGCATTTT

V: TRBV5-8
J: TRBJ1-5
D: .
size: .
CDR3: CASSLEGVSNQPQHF
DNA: TGTGCCAGCAGCTTGGAGGGAGTCAGCAATCAGCCCCAGCATTTT

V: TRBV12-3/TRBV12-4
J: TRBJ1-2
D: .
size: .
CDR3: CASSFLDRGGYTF
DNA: TGTGCCAGCAGTTTCCTGGACAGAGGAGGCTACACCTTC

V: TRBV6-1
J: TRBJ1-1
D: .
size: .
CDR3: CASSENRVAGAHTEAFF
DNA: TGTGCCAGCAGTGAAAACCGGGTCGCTGGGGCACACACTGAAGCTTTCTTT

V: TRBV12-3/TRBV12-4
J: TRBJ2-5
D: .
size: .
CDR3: CASSSPADETQYF
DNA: TGTGCCAGCAGTAGCCCCGCCGATGAGACCCAGTACTTC

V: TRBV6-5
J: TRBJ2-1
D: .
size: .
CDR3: CASRRDNEQFF
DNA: TGTGCCAGCAGGCGGGACAATGAGCAGTTCTTC

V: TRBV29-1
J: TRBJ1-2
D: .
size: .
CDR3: CSVRRGTNYGYTF
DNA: TGCAGCGTTAGAAGGGGCACTAACTATGGCTACACCTTC